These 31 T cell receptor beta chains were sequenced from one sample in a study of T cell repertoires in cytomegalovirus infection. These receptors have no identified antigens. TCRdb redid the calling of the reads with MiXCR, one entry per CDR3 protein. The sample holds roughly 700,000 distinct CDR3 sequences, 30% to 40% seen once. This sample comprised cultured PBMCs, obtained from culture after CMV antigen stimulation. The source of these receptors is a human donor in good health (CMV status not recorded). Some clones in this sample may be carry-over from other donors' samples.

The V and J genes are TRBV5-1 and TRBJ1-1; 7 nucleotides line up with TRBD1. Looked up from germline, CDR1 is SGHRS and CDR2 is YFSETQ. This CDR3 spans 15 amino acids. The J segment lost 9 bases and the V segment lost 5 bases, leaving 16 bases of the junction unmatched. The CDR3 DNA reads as TGCGCCAGCAGTTATGAGGAGGGGGCAGGCTTAAAAGCTTTCTTT. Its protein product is CASSYEEGAGLKAFF.

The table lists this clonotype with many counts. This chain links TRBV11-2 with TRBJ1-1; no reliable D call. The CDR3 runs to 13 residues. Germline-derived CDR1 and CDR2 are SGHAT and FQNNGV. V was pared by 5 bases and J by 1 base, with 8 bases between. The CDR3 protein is CASSGDRNTEAFF. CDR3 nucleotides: TGTGCCAGCAGCGGAGACCGGAACACTGAAGCTTTCTTT.

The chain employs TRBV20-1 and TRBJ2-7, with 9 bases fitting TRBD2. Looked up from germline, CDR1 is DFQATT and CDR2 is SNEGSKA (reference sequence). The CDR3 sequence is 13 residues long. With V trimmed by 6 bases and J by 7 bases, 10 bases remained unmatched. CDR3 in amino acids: CSAMASGNFEQYF. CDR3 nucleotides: TGCAGTGCGATGGCTAGCGGGAATTTTGAGCAGTACTTC.

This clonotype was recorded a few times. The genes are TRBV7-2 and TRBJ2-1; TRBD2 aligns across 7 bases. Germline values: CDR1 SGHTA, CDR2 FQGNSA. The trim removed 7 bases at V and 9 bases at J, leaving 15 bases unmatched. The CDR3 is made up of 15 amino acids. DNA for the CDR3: TGTGCCAGCACCCCCGGGGGGTTCACTACGGGTGAGCAGTTCTTC. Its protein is CASTPGGFTTGEQFF.

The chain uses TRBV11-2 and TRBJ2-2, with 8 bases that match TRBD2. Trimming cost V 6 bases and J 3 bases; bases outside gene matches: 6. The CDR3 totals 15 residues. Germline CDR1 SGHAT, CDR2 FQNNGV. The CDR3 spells CASSYGRADTGELFF. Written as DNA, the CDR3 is TGTGCCAGCAGTTACGGGAGGGCCGACACCGGGGAGCTGTTTTTT. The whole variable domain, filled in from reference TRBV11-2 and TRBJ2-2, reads EAGVAQSPRYKIIEKRQSVAFWCNPISGHATLYWYQQILGQGPKLLIQFQNNGVVDDSQLPKDRFSAERLKGVDSTLKIQPAKLEDSAVYLCASSYGRADTGELFFGEGSRLTVL.

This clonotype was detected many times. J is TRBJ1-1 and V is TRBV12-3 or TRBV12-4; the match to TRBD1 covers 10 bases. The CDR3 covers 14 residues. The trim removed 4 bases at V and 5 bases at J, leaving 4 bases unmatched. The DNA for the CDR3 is TGTGCCAGCAGTTCCGTGGACAGGGGGACTGAAGCTTTCTTT. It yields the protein CASSSVDRGTEAFF.

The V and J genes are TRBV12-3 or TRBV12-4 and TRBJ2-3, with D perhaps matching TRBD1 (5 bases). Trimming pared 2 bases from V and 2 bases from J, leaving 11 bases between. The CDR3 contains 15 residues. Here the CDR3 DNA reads TGTGCCAGCAGTTTAAATGGGGCGGACACAGATACGCAGTATTTT. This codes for CASSLNGADTDTQYF.

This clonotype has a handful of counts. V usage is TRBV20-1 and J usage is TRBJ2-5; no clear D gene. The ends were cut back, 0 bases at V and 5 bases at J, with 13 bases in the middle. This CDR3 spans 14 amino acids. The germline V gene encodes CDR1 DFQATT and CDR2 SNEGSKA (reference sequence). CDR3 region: CSARDRTSPETQYF. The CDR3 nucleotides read TGCAGTGCTAGAGACAGGACCAGTCCGGAGACCCAGTACTTC.

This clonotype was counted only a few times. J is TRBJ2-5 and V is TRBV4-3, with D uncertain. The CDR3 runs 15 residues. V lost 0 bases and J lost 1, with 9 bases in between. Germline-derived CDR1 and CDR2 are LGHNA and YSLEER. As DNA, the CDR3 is TGCGCCAGCAGCCAAGAGATCACTATCCAAGAGACCCAGTACTTC. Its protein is CASSQEITIQETQYF.

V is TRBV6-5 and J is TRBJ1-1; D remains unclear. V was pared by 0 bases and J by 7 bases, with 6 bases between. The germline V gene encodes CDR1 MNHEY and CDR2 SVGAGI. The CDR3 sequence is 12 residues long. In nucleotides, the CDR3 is TGTGCCAGCAGTTACTCGACCGGTGAAGCTTTCTTT. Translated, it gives CASSYSTGEAFF.

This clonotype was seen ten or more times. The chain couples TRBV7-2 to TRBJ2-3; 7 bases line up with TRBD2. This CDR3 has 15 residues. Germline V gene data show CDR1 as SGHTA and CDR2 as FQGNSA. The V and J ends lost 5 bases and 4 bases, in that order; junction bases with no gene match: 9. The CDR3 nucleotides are TGTGCCAGCAGCACTAGAGGACTAGTGTCAGATACGCAGTATTTT. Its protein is CASSTRGLVSDTQYF.

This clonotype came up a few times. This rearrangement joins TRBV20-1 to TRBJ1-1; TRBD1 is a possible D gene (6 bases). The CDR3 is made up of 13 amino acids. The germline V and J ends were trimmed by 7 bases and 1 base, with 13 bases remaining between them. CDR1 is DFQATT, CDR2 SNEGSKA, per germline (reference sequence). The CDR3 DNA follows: TGCAGTGTCTCACAGGGCGCGAACACTGAAGCTTTCTTT. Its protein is CSVSQGANTEAFF.

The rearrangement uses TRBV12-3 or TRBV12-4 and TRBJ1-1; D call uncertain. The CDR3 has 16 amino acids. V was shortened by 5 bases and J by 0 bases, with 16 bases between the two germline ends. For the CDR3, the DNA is TGTGCCAGCAGTCTGACAAACTCGGACCTGAACACTGAAGCTTTCTTT. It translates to CASSLTNSDLNTEAFF.

This CDR3 is CASSGTGVYEKLFF. In DNA form, the CDR3 reads TGTGCCAGCAGTGGGACAGGGGTATATGAAAAACTGTTTTTT. The chain joins TRBV6-1 to TRBJ1-4, with 9 nucleotides matching TRBD1. CDR3 length: 14 amino acids. Germline CDR1 MNHNS, CDR2 SASEGT. The trim removed 4 bases at V and 6 bases at J, leaving 3 bases unmatched.

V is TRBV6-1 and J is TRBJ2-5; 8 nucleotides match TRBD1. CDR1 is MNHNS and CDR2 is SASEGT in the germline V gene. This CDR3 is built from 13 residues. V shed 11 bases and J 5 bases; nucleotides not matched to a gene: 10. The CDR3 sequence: CAGQGQVLETQYF. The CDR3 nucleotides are TGTGCCGGACAGGGACAGGTATTGGAGACCCAGTACTTC.

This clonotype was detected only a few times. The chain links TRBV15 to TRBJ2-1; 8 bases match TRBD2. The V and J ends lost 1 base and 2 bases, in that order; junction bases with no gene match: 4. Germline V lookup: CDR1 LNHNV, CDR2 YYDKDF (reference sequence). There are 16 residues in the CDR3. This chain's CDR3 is CATSRALAGTYNEQFF. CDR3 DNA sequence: TGTGCCACCAGCAGAGCTCTAGCGGGTACCTACAATGAGCAGTTCTTC.

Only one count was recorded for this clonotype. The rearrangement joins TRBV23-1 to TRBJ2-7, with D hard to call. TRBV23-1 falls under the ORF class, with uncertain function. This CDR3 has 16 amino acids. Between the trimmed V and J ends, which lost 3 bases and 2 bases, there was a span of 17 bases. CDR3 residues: CASSHEEEERTYEQYF. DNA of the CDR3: TGCGCCAGCAGTCACGAGGAAGAGGAACGAACCTACGAGCAGTACTTC.

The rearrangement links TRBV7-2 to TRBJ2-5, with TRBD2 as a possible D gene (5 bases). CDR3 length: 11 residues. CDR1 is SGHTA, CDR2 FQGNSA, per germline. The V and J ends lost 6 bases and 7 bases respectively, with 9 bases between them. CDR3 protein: CASRAAGTQYF. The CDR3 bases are TGTGCCAGCAGGGCCGCGGGGACCCAGTACTTC.

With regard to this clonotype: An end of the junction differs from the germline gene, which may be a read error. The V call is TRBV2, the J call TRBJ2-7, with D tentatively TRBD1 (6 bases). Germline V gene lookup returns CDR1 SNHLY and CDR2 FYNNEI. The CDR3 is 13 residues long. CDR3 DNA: TGTGCCAGCAGTGCGGACAGTGGGTCAAGTATTGACTTC. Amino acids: CASSADSGSSIDF.

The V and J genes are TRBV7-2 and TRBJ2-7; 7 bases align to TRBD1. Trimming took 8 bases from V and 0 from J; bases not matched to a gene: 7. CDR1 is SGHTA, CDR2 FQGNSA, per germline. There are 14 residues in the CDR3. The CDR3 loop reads CASGGQESSYEQYF. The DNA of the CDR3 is TGTGCCAGCGGCGGACAGGAGAGCTCCTACGAGCAGTACTTC.

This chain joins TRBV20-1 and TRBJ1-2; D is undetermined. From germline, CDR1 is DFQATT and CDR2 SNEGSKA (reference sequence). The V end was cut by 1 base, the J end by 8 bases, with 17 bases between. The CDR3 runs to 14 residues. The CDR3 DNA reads TGCAGTGCTAGAGTTTCGGCCGCGGCTCGCGGCTACACCTTC. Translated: CSARVSAAARGYTF.

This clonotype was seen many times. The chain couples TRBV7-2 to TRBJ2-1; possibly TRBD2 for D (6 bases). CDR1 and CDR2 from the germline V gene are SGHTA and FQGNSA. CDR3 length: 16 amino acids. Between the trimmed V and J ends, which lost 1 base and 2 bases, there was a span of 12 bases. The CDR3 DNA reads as TGTGCCAGCAGCTTAGGGTTGCTAGCGACCTACAATGAGCAGTTCTTC. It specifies CASSLGLLATYNEQFF.

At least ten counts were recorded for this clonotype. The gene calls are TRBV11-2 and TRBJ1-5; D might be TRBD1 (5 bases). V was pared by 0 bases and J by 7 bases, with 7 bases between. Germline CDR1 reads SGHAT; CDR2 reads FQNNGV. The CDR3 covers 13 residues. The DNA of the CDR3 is TGTGCCAGCAGCTTAGACAGGGTACAGCCCCAGCATTTT. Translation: CASSLDRVQPQHF.

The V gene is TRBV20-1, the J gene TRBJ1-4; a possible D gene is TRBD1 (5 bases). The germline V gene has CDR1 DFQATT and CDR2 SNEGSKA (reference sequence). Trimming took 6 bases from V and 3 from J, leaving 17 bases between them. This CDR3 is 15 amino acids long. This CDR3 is CSAPPGAGSNEKLFF. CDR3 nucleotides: TGCAGTGCCCCCCCCGGGGCGGGCTCTAATGAAAAACTGTTTTTT.

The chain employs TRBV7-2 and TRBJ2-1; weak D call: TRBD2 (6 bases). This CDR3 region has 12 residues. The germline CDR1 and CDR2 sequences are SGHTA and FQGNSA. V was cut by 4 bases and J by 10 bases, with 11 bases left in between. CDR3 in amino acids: CASSSPTREQFF. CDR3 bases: TGTGCCAGCAGCTCCCCGACTAGAGAGCAGTTCTTC.

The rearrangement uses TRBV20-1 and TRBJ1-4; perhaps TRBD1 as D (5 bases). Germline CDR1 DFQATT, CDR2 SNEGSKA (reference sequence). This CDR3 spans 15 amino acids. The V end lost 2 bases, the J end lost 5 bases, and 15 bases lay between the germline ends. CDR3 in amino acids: CSARPVTRGNEKLFF. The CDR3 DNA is TGCAGTGCTAGACCCGTCACGCGGGGGAATGAAAAACTGTTTTTT.

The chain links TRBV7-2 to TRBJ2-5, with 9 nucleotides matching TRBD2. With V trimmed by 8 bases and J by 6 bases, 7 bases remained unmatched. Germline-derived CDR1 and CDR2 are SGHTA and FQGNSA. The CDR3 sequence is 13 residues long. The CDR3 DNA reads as TGTGCCAGCGGCGGGGGGGCGGCGAAGACCCAGTACTTC. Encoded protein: CASGGGAAKTQYF.

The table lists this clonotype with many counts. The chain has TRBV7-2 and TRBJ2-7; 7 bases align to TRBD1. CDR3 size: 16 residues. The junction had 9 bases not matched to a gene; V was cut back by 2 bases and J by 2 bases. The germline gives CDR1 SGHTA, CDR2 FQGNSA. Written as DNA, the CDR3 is TGTGCCAGCAGCTTAAATACTGTGGGGACAGCCTACGAGCAGTACTTC. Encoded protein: CASSLNTVGTAYEQYF.

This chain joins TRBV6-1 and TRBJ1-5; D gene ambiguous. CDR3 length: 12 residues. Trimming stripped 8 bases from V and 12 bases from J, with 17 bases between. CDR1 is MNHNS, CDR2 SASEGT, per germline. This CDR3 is CASDKGRGNQHF. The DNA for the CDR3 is TGTGCCAGCGACAAAGGACGGGGAAACCAGCATTTT.

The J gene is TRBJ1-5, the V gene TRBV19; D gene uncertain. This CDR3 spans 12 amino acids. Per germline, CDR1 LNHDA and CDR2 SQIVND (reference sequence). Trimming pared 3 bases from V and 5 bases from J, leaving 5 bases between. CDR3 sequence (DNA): TGTGCCAGTAGTATGTTGCATCAGCCCCAGCATTTT. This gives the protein CASSMLHQPQHF. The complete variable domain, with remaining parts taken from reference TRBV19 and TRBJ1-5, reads DGGITQSPKYLFRKEGQNVTLSCEQNLNHDAMYWYRQDPGQGLRLIYYSQIVNDFQKGDIAEGYSVSREKKESFPLTVTSAQKNPTAFYLCASSMLHQPQHFGDGTRLSIL.

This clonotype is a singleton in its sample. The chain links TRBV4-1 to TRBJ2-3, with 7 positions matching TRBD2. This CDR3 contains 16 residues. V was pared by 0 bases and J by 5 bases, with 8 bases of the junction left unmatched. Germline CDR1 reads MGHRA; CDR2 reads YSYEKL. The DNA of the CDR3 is TGCGCCAGCAGCCAAGAGGGAAGCGGGATCCAAGATACGCAGTATTTT. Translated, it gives CASSQEGSGIQDTQYF.